This TCR beta chain derives from a study of T cell responses to AZD1222 COVID-19 vaccine. This clone was seen more than once but under ten times. Antigen specificity is unknown. Germline lookup yields CDR1 KGHDR and CDR2 SFDVKD. CDR3 length: 11 amino acids. V shed 9 bases and J shed 5 bases, with 9 bases lying between them. Whole-study results and caveats: The study identified only five to seven AZD1222 recipients as seropositive at baseline. Reportedly, close to half of spike-specific TCRs are directed against unmutated variant regions. Females outnumbered males among donors, who were mostly white British; clonal diversity was possibly underestimated. Vaccination with two AZD1222 doses was followed by a rise in Spike-specific TCR breadth and depth.

TCRdb's table, derived via immunoSEQ multiplex PCR, lists solely in-frame clones and lacks some. The table records roughly 170,000 clones, 90% to 95% of them present only once. The V call is TRBV24-1, the J call TRBJ1-2; D is unclear. The source material was peripheral blood, sampled on day 0 of AZD1222 vaccination. The TCR originated in an adult in good health. The CDR3 loop reads CATGGLYGYTF. The CDR3, as DNA: TGTGCCACCGGAGGCCTTTATGGCTACACCTTC.